This T cell receptor (beta chain) was identified in a study of blood T cells in healthy people across ages. Study results and caveats: A roughly linear fall in TCR beta diversity per million T cells was seen with increasing age. Correlation between TCR beta diversity and naive T cell percentage was strong. Long-lived and aged donors differed, with more naive CD4+ cells and higher diversity in the long-lived.

The table lists this clonotype with a few counts. Its cognate antigen is unknown. The second PCR ran roughly 6 to 11 cycles with a sample-barcoded 5' primer and J-beta primers. All samples yielded 2.5 million or more CDR3-containing paired-end reads. Using its own MiXCR run on the 5' RACE reads, TCRdb lists one record per CDR3 protein. This table holds roughly 2 million distinct CDR3 sequences, 49% found once. This TCR was sampled from a woman in her forties in good health. The sample taken for sequencing was blood.

The CDR3 coding sequence is TGTGCCAGCAACCGACTAGCGTTACCTCCCCATGAGCAGTTCTTC. Protein sequence: CASNRLALPPHEQFF. V usage is TRBV12-3 or TRBV12-4 and J usage is TRBJ2-1; TRBD2 aligns across 8 bases. The V gene end was trimmed by 7 bases and the J gene end by 8 bases; junction bases not matched to a gene: 13. This CDR3 spans 15 amino acids.